These 3 T cell receptor beta chains were sequenced from one sample in a study of T cell changes during pregnancy in multiple sclerosis. Profiled with immunoSEQ multiplex PCR; TCRdb holds only in-frame clones, not every one. The data show around 61,000 clones, just under 90% seen once. The material was peripheral blood, obtained in the first trimester of pregnancy. The receptors come from a female donor in good health, enrolled as a control in a pregnancy study.

The chain has TRBV5-8 and TRBJ1-6; 8 positions agree with TRBD1. This CDR3 contains 15 residues. CDR1 is SGHTS, CDR2 YDEGEE, per germline. The junction had 9 bases not matched to a gene; V was cut back by 5 bases and J by 8 bases. The CDR3 is CASSTLQGEDSPLHF. In nucleotides, the CDR3 is TGTGCCAGCAGTACTCTACAGGGGGAGGATTCACCCCTCCACTTT.

The chain has TRBV14 and TRBJ1-2; tentative D call: TRBD1 (6 bases). V was cut by 0 bases and J by 4 bases, with 12 bases left in between. The germline CDR1 and CDR2 sequences are SGHDN and FVKESK. CDR3 length: 15 amino acids. The DNA for the CDR3 is TGTGCCAGCAGCCAAGAAAGGGGGTTCGGCTATGGCTACACCTTC. Translating gives CASSQERGFGYGYTF. The whole variable domain, filled in from reference TRBV14 and TRBJ1-2, reads EAGVTQFPSHSVIEKGQTVTLRCDPISGHDNLYWYRRVMGKEIKFLLHFVKESKQDESGMPNNRFLAERTGGTYSTLKVQPAELEDSGVYFCASSQERGFGYGYTFGSGTRLTVV.

This chain joins TRBV7-2 and TRBJ2-5, with a weak D call TRBD2 (5 bases). The CDR3 runs 13 residues. Trimming took 4 bases from V and 5 from J, leaving 11 bases between them. Per germline, CDR1 SGHTA and CDR2 FQGNSA. The CDR3 coding sequence is TGTGCCAGCAGCTATACAAGAGGGGAGACCCAGTACTTC. It encodes CASSYTRGETQYF.